Shown below are 6 T cell receptor beta chains from a single sample sequenced in a study of blood T cell repertoires in COVID-19. Produced via immunoSEQ multiplex PCR; TCRdb's table is partial and in-frame only. The table shows over 200,000 clones, with approximately 86% occurring only once. Sequencing was done on a sample of peripheral blood. The receptors come from a woman aged 25 to 39 with acute or convalescent COVID-19.

This clone occurred once. The chain employs TRBV19 and TRBJ1-1; a possible D gene is TRBD1 (5 bases). Looked up from germline, CDR1 is LNHDA and CDR2 is SQIVND (reference sequence). V lost 4 bases to trimming and J lost 4 bases, with 16 bases between them. This CDR3 has 15 amino acids. CDR3 protein: CASSTGLLPATEAFF. The CDR3 DNA follows: TGTGCCAGTAGTACAGGGCTCCTCCCCGCCACTGAAGCTTTCTTT.

The rearrangement links TRBV3-1 (or the pseudogene TRBV3-2) to TRBJ2-7, with 10 positions matching TRBD2. The V and J ends lost 3 bases and 4 bases, in that order; junction bases with no gene match: 9. Germline assignment: CDR1 LGHDT and CDR2 YNNKEL (reference sequence). The CDR3 has 16 residues. CDR3 sequence: CASSHGLAELLYEQYF. The CDR3 nucleotides read TGTGCCAGCAGCCACGGACTAGCGGAGTTGTTGTACGAGCAGTACTTC.

The CDR3 region is CASSPRQYEETQYF. The CDR3 nucleotides are TGTGCCAGCAGCCCAAGACAGTACGAAGAGACCCAGTACTTC. This chain links TRBV7-9 with TRBJ2-5; TRBD1 is a possible D gene (5 bases). V lost 5 bases, J lost 3 bases, and 13 bases lay in between. The germline V gene encodes CDR1 SEHNR and CDR2 FQNEAQ (reference sequence). This CDR3 comprises 14 residues.

V usage is TRBV2 and J usage is TRBJ2-2; 14 bases are a match to TRBD2. The germline CDR1 and CDR2 sequences are SNHLY and FYNNEI. V lost 6 bases, J lost 0 bases, and 3 bases stayed unmatched. The CDR3 spans 17 residues. The CDR3 DNA reads TGTGCCAGCAGCGGGACTAGCGGGGGAGCGAACACCGGGGAGCTGTTTTTT. Its translation is CASSGTSGGANTGELFF.

The chain carries TRBV9 and TRBJ2-1; no firm D call. The CDR3 spans 15 residues. Between the trimmed V and J ends, which lost 0 bases and 7 bases, there was a span of 14 bases. Germline V lookup: CDR1 SGDLS, CDR2 YYNGEE. CDR3 nucleotides: TGTGCCAGCAGCGTAGCTACTCCCCCTTTTAATGAGCAGTTCTTC. Its protein is CASSVATPPFNEQFF.

The CDR3 nucleotides are TGTGCCAGCAGCTTACACGGCGGTCGTGCTAGCACAGATACGCAGTATTTT. Its translation is CASSLHGGRASTDTQYF. V usage is TRBV5-6 and J usage is TRBJ2-3; D is unclear. The CDR3 is 17 amino acids. Germline V gene data show CDR1 as SGHDT and CDR2 as YYEEEE. Trimming took off 2 bases at V and 0 bases at J, with 16 bases between the two ends.